This TCR beta chain was captured by sequencing in a study of blood T cell repertoires in COVID-19. Study summary: Specimens from acute and convalescent COVID-19 originated in the United States, Italy and Spain. In each case, the material was cDNA or gDNA derived from T cells, B-cell-depleted T cells, or PBMCs.

V lost 6 bases and J lost 4; bases outside the gene matches: 9. Germline V gene data show CDR1 as KGHSH and CDR2 as LQKENI. The CDR3 runs to 15 residues. Seattle enrolled patients during active infection and tracked them longitudinally. Authors' data handling: Reference gene primers were amplified, and this amplification served to estimate nucleated cell counts. TCRdb's copy holds only in-frame clones and misses some; the assay was immunoSEQ multiplex PCR. For V, J and clone size, that table is used; D and trimming come from the DNA. The sample records some 300,000 clones, roughly 90% being singletons.

This sequence joins TRBV18 and TRBJ2-7; 10 nucleotides align to TRBD1. The specimen sequenced was peripheral blood. The clonotype was recovered from a woman aged 35 to 49 with COVID-19, enrolled during active disease. The CDR3 region has the DNA TGTGCCAGCTCGTTGAACCGGGACAGGGGTTACGAGCAGTACTTC. Translating gives CASSLNRDRGYEQYF.